This T cell receptor (beta chain) was found in a study of cytomegalovirus exposure and HLA in healthy donors. With V trimmed by 5 bases and J by 6 bases, 11 bases remained unmatched. CDR1 and CDR2 from the germline V gene are SGHTA and FQGTGA. The CDR3 is 16 amino acids. In the PCR, 60 Vbeta and 13 Jbeta primers were used. Using immunoSEQ multiplex PCR, the repertoire was profiled, and TCRdb retains in-frame clones only, with some absent. The repertoire holds 50,000 or so clones, with about 50% as singletons. This sequence was found in a human donor in good health. Sequenced: PBMCs. The chain joins TRBV7-3 to TRBJ2-2, with 8 bases matching TRBD2. DNA of the CDR3: TGTGCCAGCAGCCCGCCGGCGGGGGGCCCCGCCGGGGAGCTGTTTTTT. Encoded protein: CASSPPAGGPAGELFF.